A single sample is the source of the 28 T cell receptor beta chains below, sequenced in a study of CD8+ T cells in alopecia areata. Specified treatment: oral pan-JAK inhibitor, 5-10 mg twice daily. TCR sequencing used cDNA made by reverse transcription of extracted RNA. Profiling relied on immunoSEQ multiplex PCR, and the TCRdb table lists in-frame clones only, not all of them. Found here are under 150,000 clones, roughly three fifths of them singletons; the top ten hold 3% to 4%. The sample here was CD4+ T cells sorted from blood, taken at week 24, from a patient treated with tofacitinib. The receptors here all came from a human donor with alopecia areata.

The chain links TRBV5-6 to TRBJ2-6; the D is unclear. V was trimmed by 0 bases and J by 4 bases, leaving 8 bases between them. Germline V CDR1 and CDR2: SGHDT, YYEEEE. This CDR3 spans 15 amino acids. For the CDR3, the DNA is TGTGCCAGCAGCTTGGTCCGGTCCGGGGCCAACGTCCTGACTTTC. Translated: CASSLVRSGANVLTF.

This clone was recorded at least ten times. This sample includes further DNA sequences coding for the same CDR3. This chain uses TRBV5-1 with TRBJ1-2; D is unclear. CDR3 length equals 12 residues. Trimming shortened V by 0 bases and J by 5 bases, and 5 bases separated the two germline ends. The germline gives CDR1 SGHRS, CDR2 YFSETQ. The CDR3 DNA reads TGCGCCAGCAGCTTGGATGGTTATGGCTACACCTTC. It codes for CASSLDGYGYTF.

This chain joins TRBV6-1 and TRBJ2-5; 12 bases fit TRBD2. The germline gives CDR1 MNHNS, CDR2 SASEGT. The CDR3 has 15 amino acids. Trimming cost V 2 bases and J 4 bases; bases outside gene matches: 2. The CDR3 region is CASSELAGGPETQYF. The DNA for the CDR3 is TGTGCCAGCAGTGAACTAGCGGGAGGGCCAGAGACCCAGTACTTC.

There are a few counts of this clone. The gene calls are TRBV2 and TRBJ2-5; 8 nucleotides line up with TRBD2. V gave up 6 bases and J gave up 0 bases; unmatched junction bases: 6. This CDR3 region has 15 residues. Per the germline V gene, CDR1 is SNHLY and CDR2 is FYNNEI. The CDR3 is CASRPGLVDQETQYF. DNA of the CDR3: TGTGCCAGCAGACCGGGACTAGTGGACCAAGAGACCCAGTACTTC. Combining the CDR3 with reference TRBV2 and TRBJ2-5 gives the whole variable domain EPEVTQTPSHQVTQMGQEVILRCVPISNHLYFYWYRQILGQKVEFLVSFYNNEISEKSEIFDDQFSVERPDGSNFTLKIRSTKLEDSAMYFCASRPGLVDQETQYFGPGTRLLVL.

The rearrangement links TRBV9 to TRBJ1-2; TRBD1 might be the D (6 bases). CDR1 is SGDLS, CDR2 YYNGEE, per germline. V was cut by 0 bases and J by 5 bases, with 11 bases left in between. This CDR3 region has 14 residues. CDR3 sequence: CASSVGGAAYGYTF. The CDR3 coding sequence is TGTGCCAGCAGCGTAGGGGGGGCCGCGTATGGCTACACCTTC. The full variable domain, in which reference TRBV9 and TRBJ1-2 provide the parts outside the CDR3, is DSGVTQTPKHLITATGQRVTLRCSPRSGDLSVYWYQQSLDQGLQFLIQYYNGEERAKGNILERFSAQQFPDLHSELNLSSLELGDSALYFCASSVGGAAYGYTFGSGTRLTVV.

In this sample, this clone turned up a few times. Written as DNA, the CDR3 is TGTGCCAGCAGCATTGACAGGGTCACCGGGGAGCTGTTTTTT. It codes for CASSIDRVTGELFF. The chain has TRBV7-3 and TRBJ2-2; 7 bases are a match to TRBD1. Germline V gene lookup returns CDR1 SGHTA and CDR2 FQGTGA. The CDR3 has 14 amino acids. V gave up 5 bases and J gave up 4 bases; unmatched junction bases: 4.

The chain has TRBV29-1 and TRBJ1-5; D might be TRBD1 (6 bases). CDR1 is SQVTM and CDR2 is ANQGSEA in the germline V gene. The CDR3 covers 14 residues. The ends were cut back, 5 bases at V and 0 bases at J, with 11 bases in the middle. The CDR3 protein is CSVPQGLSNQPQHF. The CDR3 nucleotides are TGCAGCGTTCCACAGGGTCTTAGCAATCAGCCCCAGCATTTT.

This clone was detected only once. This chain links TRBV30 with TRBJ1-5, with unresolved D. CDR1 is GTSNPN and CDR2 is SVGIG in the germline V gene (reference sequence). V was shortened by 2 bases and J by 0 bases, with 11 bases between the two germline ends. CDR3 length: 15 amino acids. Here the CDR3 DNA reads TGTGCCTGGAGTTCGGACCCTTATAGCAATCAGCCCCAGCATTTT. It yields the protein CAWSSDPYSNQPQHF.

This clone turned up a few times. The rearrangement joins TRBV4-3 to TRBJ2-1; D is unresolved. The CDR3 is 14 amino acids. V lost 0 bases to trimming and J lost 8 bases, with 11 bases between them. The germline V gene has CDR1 LGHNA and CDR2 YSLEER. In DNA, the CDR3 is TGCGCCAGCAGCCAAGATATTTGGGTCCATGAGCAGTTCTTC. Its translation is CASSQDIWVHEQFF.

The chain recombines TRBV25-1 with TRBJ2-6; D remains ambiguous. V was clipped by 5 bases and J by 2 bases, with 4 bases between them. The germline V gene has CDR1 MGHDK and CDR2 SYGVNS. The CDR3 sequence is 13 residues long. In DNA form, the CDR3 reads TGTGCCAGCAGTAACCCTGGGGCCAACGTCCTGACTTTC. This translates into CASSNPGANVLTF.

This clone was picked up a small number of times. Written as DNA, the CDR3 is TGCAGCGTTGGGGTTCCAGGGGAAGGCTACACCTTC. It translates to CSVGVPGEGYTF. V is TRBV29-1 and J is TRBJ1-2; D is perhaps TRBD1 (6 bases). CDR1 and CDR2 from the germline V gene are SQVTM and ANQGSEA. V shed 4 bases and J shed 8 bases, with 14 bases lying between them. CDR3 size: 12 residues.

J is TRBJ1-1 and V is TRBV25-1, with D possibly being TRBD1 (6 bases). The length of the CDR3 is 14 residues. Germline CDR1 is MGHDK and CDR2 is SYGVNS. Trimming stripped 9 bases from V and 5 bases from J, with 19 bases between. Written as DNA, the CDR3 is TGTGCCAGTCTTCCCGGGGGCTCGGGGACTGAAGCTTTCTTT. Its protein is CASLPGGSGTEAFF.

The chain has TRBV9 and TRBJ2-3; D unresolved. CDR1 SGDLS and CDR2 YYNGEE come from the germline V gene. Trimming shortened V by 0 bases and J by 2 bases, and 7 bases separated the two germline ends. This CDR3 contains 14 residues. The CDR3 DNA sequence: TGTGCCAGCAGCGTAGGTCTTACCACAGATACGCAGTATTTT. It translates to CASSVGLTTDTQYF.

The sample holds a few counts of this clone. The chain combines TRBV10-3 with TRBJ2-1; 9 bases line up with TRBD2. The CDR3 extends over 16 amino acids. The junction had 7 bases not matched to a gene; V was cut back by 2 bases and J by 5 bases. Germline V CDR1 and CDR2: ENHRY, SYGVKD. As DNA, the CDR3 is TGTGCCATCAGTGAGCGGAGCGGGGGGACAAACAATGAGCAGTTCTTC. Residues: CAISERSGGTNNEQFF.

The chain has TRBV7-2 and TRBJ2-1; D is uncertain. Germline CDR1 SGHTA, CDR2 FQGNSA. The V and J ends lost 5 bases and 2 bases respectively, with 13 bases between them. CDR3 size: 15 residues. CDR3 region: CASSPGRITYNEQFF. Here the CDR3 DNA reads TGTGCCAGCAGCCCCGGCAGGATCACCTACAATGAGCAGTTCTTC.

V usage is TRBV5-1 and J usage is TRBJ2-7; D is perhaps TRBD2 (5 bases). This CDR3 spans 13 amino acids. Germline assignment: CDR1 SGHRS and CDR2 YFSETQ. V was cut by 7 bases and J by 7 bases, with 18 bases left in between. The CDR3 DNA is TGCGCCAGCCGACTGGGGAGTCAAGGGGAGCAGTACTTC. Residues: CASRLGSQGEQYF.

The chain carries TRBV30 and TRBJ2-6, with D possibly called TRBD1 or TRBD2 (5 bases each). Per germline, CDR1 GTSNPN and CDR2 SVGIG (reference sequence). The CDR3 totals 12 residues. The CDR3 DNA reads TGTGCTTTGGGGGCTGGGGCCAACGTCCTGACTTTC. Protein: CALGAGANVLTF.

This clone was picked up one time. The V call is TRBV2, the J call TRBJ1-5; no definite D call. V was cut by 7 bases and J by 7 bases, with 14 bases left in between. The germline gives CDR1 SNHLY, CDR2 FYNNEI. The CDR3 is 13 amino acids. CDR3 DNA: TGTGCCAGCACCGACGGAGGAAGACAGCCCCAGCATTTT. Its protein is CASTDGGRQPQHF.

This chain connects TRBV15 to TRBJ2-3, with TRBD1 as a possible D gene (6 bases). Germline CDR1 LNHNV, CDR2 YYDKDF (reference sequence). The V gene lost 3 bases and the J gene lost 3 bases, with 7 bases spanning the gap. CDR3 length: 13 residues. The CDR3 DNA reads TGTGCCACCAGCAGGGGGGCGACAGATACGCAGTATTTT. Translated, it gives CATSRGATDTQYF. Full variable domain (missing parts from reference TRBV15 and TRBJ2-3): DAMVIQNPRYQVTQFGKPVTLSCSQTLNHNVMYWYQQKSSQAPKLLFHYYDKDFNNEADTPDNFQSRRPNTSFCFLDIRSPGLGDTAMYLCATSRGATDTQYFGPGTRLTVL.

The table lists this clone with a few counts. The CDR3 protein is CASSEGRTGPSPLHF. The DNA for the CDR3 is TGTGCCAGCAGCGAGGGGCGGACAGGGCCCTCACCCCTCCACTTT. The chain combines TRBV9 with TRBJ1-6; 8 nucleotides line up with TRBD1. With V trimmed by 3 bases and J by 10 bases, 9 bases remained unmatched. Germline values: CDR1 SGDLS, CDR2 YYNGEE. This CDR3 region has 15 residues. Supplemented by reference TRBV9 and TRBJ1-6, the full variable domain reads DSGVTQTPKHLITATGQRVTLRCSPRSGDLSVYWYQQSLDQGLQFLIQYYNGEERAKGNILERFSAQQFPDLHSELNLSSLELGDSALYFCASSEGRTGPSPLHFGNGTRLTVT.

The chain recombines TRBV30 with TRBJ1-6, with D uncertain. CDR3 length: 13 residues. V shed 5 bases and J shed 4 bases, with 9 bases lying between them. Germline V gives CDR1 GTSNPN, CDR2 SVGIG (reference sequence). The CDR3 region has the DNA TGTGCCTGGGCCCCAAGTTATAATTCACCCCTCCACTTT. Translation gives CAWAPSYNSPLHF.

This clone was seen more than once but under ten times. V usage is TRBV5-6 and J usage is TRBJ1-2; possibly TRBD1 for D (6 bases). In germline, CDR1 is SGHDT, CDR2 YYEEEE. This CDR3 region has 14 residues. Between the trimmed V and J ends, which lost 4 bases and 5 bases, there was a span of 15 bases. CDR3 DNA: TGTGCCAGCAGCCGCGGACAGTCCGAGTATGGCTACACCTTC. This translates into CASSRGQSEYGYTF.

J is TRBJ2-7 and V is TRBV18; D is unresolved. The germline CDR1 and CDR2 sequences are KGHSH and LQKENI. There are 12 residues in the CDR3. V lost 6 bases and J lost 4, with 10 bases in between. CDR3 nucleotides: TGTGCCAGCTCTGAATCGAGATACGAGCAGTACTTC. Its protein is CASSESRYEQYF.

V gene TRBV5-1 combines with J gene TRBJ2-1, with 7 positions matching TRBD1. J lost 0 bases, V lost 4 bases, and 1 base had no gene match. CDR1 and CDR2 (germline): SGHRS, YFSETQ. The CDR3 has 14 residues. CDR3 sequence (DNA): TGCGCCAGCAGCCCAGGGGGCTCCTACAATGAGCAGTTCTTC. It translates to CASSPGGSYNEQFF.

The V call is TRBV2, the J call TRBJ2-7; no definite D call. V was clipped by 2 bases and J by 2 bases, with 13 bases between them. This CDR3 is 15 amino acids long. CDR1 SNHLY and CDR2 FYNNEI come from the germline V gene. The CDR3 spells CASSESRVATYEQYF. The CDR3 DNA follows: TGTGCCAGCAGTGAATCCCGGGTCGCCACCTACGAGCAGTACTTC. The whole variable domain, remainder taken from reference TRBV2 and TRBJ2-7, is EPEVTQTPSHQVTQMGQEVILRCVPISNHLYFYWYRQILGQKVEFLVSFYNNEISEKSEIFDDQFSVERPDGSNFTLKIRSTKLEDSAMYFCASSESRVATYEQYFGPGTRLTVT.

The rearrangement uses TRBV29-1 and TRBJ1-6; TRBD1 agrees at 8 bases. This CDR3 region has 14 residues. Germline assignment: CDR1 SQVTM and CDR2 ANQGSEA. Trimming cost V 8 bases and J 5 bases; bases outside gene matches: 8. The CDR3 DNA reads as TGCAGCCCCGGACAGGGTAGAAATAATTCACCCCTCCACTTT. It translates to CSPGQGRNNSPLHF.

The chain is built from TRBV4-2 and TRBJ2-2; perhaps TRBD1 as D (6 bases). This CDR3 has 16 residues. The germline V gene has CDR1 LGHNA and CDR2 YNFKEQ. Trimming removed 3 bases at V and 0 bases at J, with 11 bases between. CDR3 coding DNA: TGTGCCAGCAGCCAGGCACAGGGCTCGAACACCGGGGAGCTGTTTTTT. It specifies CASSQAQGSNTGELFF.

The chain couples TRBV9 to TRBJ2-7, with 7 bases fitting TRBD2. Trimming cost V 3 bases and J 1 base; bases outside gene matches: 4. The CDR3 has 14 residues. Germline V CDR1 and CDR2: SGDLS, YYNGEE. CDR3 nucleotides: TGTGCCAGCAGCGCAAGACTAGCATCCTACGAGCAGTACTTC. Encoded protein: CASSARLASYEQYF.